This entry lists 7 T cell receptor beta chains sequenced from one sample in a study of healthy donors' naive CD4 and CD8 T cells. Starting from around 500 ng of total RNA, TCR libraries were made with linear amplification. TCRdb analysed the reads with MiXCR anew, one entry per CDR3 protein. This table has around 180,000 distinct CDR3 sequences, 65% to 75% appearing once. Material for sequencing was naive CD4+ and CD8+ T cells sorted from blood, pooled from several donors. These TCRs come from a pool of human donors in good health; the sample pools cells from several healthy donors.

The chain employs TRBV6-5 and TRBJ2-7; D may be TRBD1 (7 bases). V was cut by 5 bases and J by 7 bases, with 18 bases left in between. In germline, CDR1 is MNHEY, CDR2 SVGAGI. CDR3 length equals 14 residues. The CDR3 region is CASSTRRAGGEQYF. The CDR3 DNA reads TGTGCCAGCAGTACCCGGAGGGCAGGGGGTGAGCAGTACTTC.

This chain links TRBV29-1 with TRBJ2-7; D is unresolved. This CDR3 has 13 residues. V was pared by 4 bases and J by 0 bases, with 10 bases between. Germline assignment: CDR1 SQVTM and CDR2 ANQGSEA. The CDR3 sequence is CSVVGIYSYEQYF. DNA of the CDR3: TGCAGCGTTGTGGGGATCTACTCCTACGAGCAGTACTTC.

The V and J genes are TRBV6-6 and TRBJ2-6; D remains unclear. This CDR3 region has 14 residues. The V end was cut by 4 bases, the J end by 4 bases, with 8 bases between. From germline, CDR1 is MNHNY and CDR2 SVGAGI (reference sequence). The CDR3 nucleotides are TGTGCCAGCAGTTTAAGGCTCGGGGCCAACGTCCTGACTTTC. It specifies CASSLRLGANVLTF.

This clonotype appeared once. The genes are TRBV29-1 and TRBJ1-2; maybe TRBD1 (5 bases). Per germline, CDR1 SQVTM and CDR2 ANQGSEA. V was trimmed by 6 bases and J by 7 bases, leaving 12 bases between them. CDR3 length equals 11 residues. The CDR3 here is CSVDQGSGYTF. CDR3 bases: TGCAGCGTGGACCAGGGAAGTGGCTACACCTTC.

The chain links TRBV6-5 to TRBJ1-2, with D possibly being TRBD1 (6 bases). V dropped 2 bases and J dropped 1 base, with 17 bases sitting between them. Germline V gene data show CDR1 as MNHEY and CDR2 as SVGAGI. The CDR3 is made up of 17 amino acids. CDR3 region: CASSYMGGLGLNYGYTF. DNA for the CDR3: TGTGCCAGCAGTTACATGGGGGGCCTGGGTCTTAACTATGGCTACACCTTC.

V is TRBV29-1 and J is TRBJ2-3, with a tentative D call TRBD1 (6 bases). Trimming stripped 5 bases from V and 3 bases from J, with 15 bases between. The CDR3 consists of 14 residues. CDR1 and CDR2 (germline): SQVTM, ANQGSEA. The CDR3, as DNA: TGCAGCGTTTCCGTTAAAGGGACAACAGATACGCAGTATTTT. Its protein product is CSVSVKGTTDTQYF.

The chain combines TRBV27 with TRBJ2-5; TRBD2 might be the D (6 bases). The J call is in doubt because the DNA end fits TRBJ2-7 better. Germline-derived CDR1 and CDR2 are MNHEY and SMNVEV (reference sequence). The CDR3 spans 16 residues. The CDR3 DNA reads TGTGCCAGCAGCAGTCTATGGGACTCCACTTATTCCGAGCAGTACTTC. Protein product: CASSSLWDSTYSEQYF.